Each of the 9 T cell receptor beta chains below was sequenced from the same sample in a study of blood T cells in healthy people across ages. With a J-beta primer mix and a sample-barcoded 5' primer, a second PCR ran about 7 to 12 cycles. TCRdb reprocessed the 5' RACE reads with MiXCR, giving one entry per CDR3 protein. This sample has around 990,000 distinct CDR3 sequences, with about 23% found just once. The sample was also reused in another study, on T cells of mothers and their children.

The sample was blood. These receptors came from a girl between 2 and 10 years old in good health.

The chain recombines TRBV9 with TRBJ2-5; 9 positions match TRBD1. This CDR3 is 15 amino acids long. CDR1 and CDR2 from the germline V gene are SGDLS and YYNGEE. The junction had 6 bases not matched to a gene; V was cut back by 3 bases and J by 3 bases. This CDR3 is CASSAGTGREETQYF. DNA of the CDR3: TGTGCCAGCAGCGCCGGGACAGGGAGGGAAGAGACCCAGTACTTC.

This clonotype was observed a handful of times. This chain uses TRBV27 with TRBJ2-1; D is possibly TRBD2 (6 bases). The CDR3 runs 16 residues. CDR1 is MNHEY and CDR2 is SMNVEV in the germline V gene (reference sequence). V lost 5 bases and J 2 bases, leaving 16 bases between the germline ends. The CDR3, as DNA: TGTGCCAGCAGTCAAAGCGGGCCGCTTGCCTACAATGAGCAGTTCTTC. Amino acid sequence: CASSQSGPLAYNEQFF.

The V gene is TRBV12-3 or TRBV12-4, the J gene TRBJ1-4; 7 nucleotides align to TRBD1. CDR3 length: 14 residues. Germline trimming cut 6 bases from V and 7 bases from J; bases unmatched to any gene: 8. CDR3 bases: TGTGCCAGCAGACTACAGGGGTCGAGTGAAAAACTGTTTTTT. It specifies CASRLQGSSEKLFF.

The J gene is TRBJ2-5, the V gene TRBV15; 12 bases map to TRBD1. Germline lookup yields CDR1 LNHNV and CDR2 YYDKDF (reference sequence). CDR3 length: 14 residues. With 7 bases clipped from V and 11 bases from J, the junction kept 11 bases outside the gene matches. CDR3 loop: CATKPRGDRGQQYF. CDR3 nucleotides: TGTGCCACCAAACCCAGAGGGGACAGGGGGCAGCAGTACTTC.

The gene calls are TRBV9 and TRBJ2-5; D tentatively fits TRBD1 or TRBD2 (5 bases each). Trimming took 0 bases from V and 5 from J, leaving 14 bases between them. The CDR3 consists of 15 residues. In germline, CDR1 is SGDLS, CDR2 YYNGEE. CDR3 DNA: TGTGCCAGCAGCGTAGCAGCGGACCCAGGGGAGACCCAGTACTTC. It translates to CASSVAADPGETQYF. Together with reference TRBV9 and TRBJ2-5, the CDR3 gives the full variable domain: DSGVTQTPKHLITATGQRVTLRCSPRSGDLSVYWYQQSLDQGLQFLIQYYNGEERAKGNILERFSAQQFPDLHSELNLSSLELGDSALYFCASSVAADPGETQYFGPGTRLLVL.

A few counts support this clonotype. This chain links TRBV6-4 with TRBJ1-4; no reliable D call. The V end lost 7 bases, the J end lost 7 bases, and 7 bases lay between the germline ends. The CDR3 loop spans 11 amino acids. The V gene's germline CDR1 is MRHNA and CDR2 SNTAGT. Written as DNA, the CDR3 is TGTGCCAGCAAGAGGAGTGAAAAACTGTTTTTT. Amino acid sequence: CASKRSEKLFF.

This clonotype occurred a few times. This sequence joins TRBV27 and TRBJ1-3; D unresolved. V lost 8 bases and J 2 bases, leaving 13 bases between the germline ends. This CDR3 has 14 residues. Germline-derived CDR1 and CDR2 are MNHEY and SMNVEV (reference sequence). CDR3 DNA sequence: TGTGCCAGCCGTGCCCGGGGAGCTGGAAACACCATATATTTT. This encodes CASRARGAGNTIYF.

This clonotype was picked up a small number of times. This sequence joins TRBV4-1 and TRBJ2-3; possibly TRBD2 for D (5 bases). The V end lost 1 base, the J end lost 2 bases, and 7 bases lay between the germline ends. Germline V lookup: CDR1 MGHRA, CDR2 YSYEKL. The CDR3 is 14 residues long. As DNA, the CDR3 is TGCGCCAGCAGCCAAGGGACTTACACAGATACGCAGTATTTT. Its protein is CASSQGTYTDTQYF.

V gene TRBV7-9 combines with J gene TRBJ2-7, with no clear D. The CDR3 sequence is 15 residues long. Germline CDR1 SEHNR, CDR2 FQNEAQ (reference sequence). Trimming removed 3 bases from V and 6 bases from J, with 18 bases in between. The CDR3 nucleotides are TGTGCCAGCAGCTTTACCGGGCTCGGAGCTGGCGAGCAGTACTTC. The encoded protein is CASSFTGLGAGEQYF.